These 32 T cell receptor beta chains were sequenced from one sample in a study of OX40 agonist ivuxolimab in advanced cancers. Sequencing was performed with immunoSEQ multiplex PCR; in TCRdb, only in-frame clones are kept and a portion is missing. In the table there are tens of thousands of clones, 80% of which are singletons. Sequencing used CD4+ or CD8+ T cells sorted from blood, obtained in a trial of the OX40 agonist ivuxolimab. The receptor set was obtained from an adult with an advanced solid tumor such as melanoma, head and neck, liver or kidney cancer.

The rearrangement joins TRBV28 to TRBJ2-7, with a tentative D call TRBD2 (7 bases). The CDR3 is made up of 15 amino acids. Trimming removed 8 bases at V and 2 bases at J, with 19 bases between. Germline assignment: CDR1 MDHEN and CDR2 SYDVKM. The CDR3: CASFICGGRTYEQYF. As DNA, the CDR3 is TGTGCCAGCTTCATTTGCGGGGGCCGAACCTACGAGCAGTACTTC.

The J gene is TRBJ2-3, the V gene TRBV29-1, with D possibly being TRBD2 (5 bases). V was shortened by 1 base and J by 0 bases, with 20 bases between the two germline ends. The germline CDR1 and CDR2 sequences are SQVTM and ANQGSEA. The CDR3 sequence is 18 residues long. The CDR3 protein is CSVEVGEATRASTDTQYF. The CDR3 DNA reads as TGCAGCGTTGAAGTGGGAGAAGCAACAAGAGCTAGCACAGATACGCAGTATTTT.

The DNA of the CDR3 is TGTGCCAGTAGTCCACAGCGGACTAGCACAGATACGCAGTATTTT. Translation gives CASSPQRTSTDTQYF. V usage is TRBV19 and J usage is TRBJ2-3, with D possibly TRBD2 on 5 matching bases. This CDR3 has 15 amino acids. V lost 5 bases, J lost 0 bases, and 12 bases lay in between. CDR1 LNHDA and CDR2 SQIVND come from the germline V gene (reference sequence).

V gene TRBV19 combines with J gene TRBJ1-2, with D maybe TRBD1 (5 bases). Germline V gene data show CDR1 as LNHDA and CDR2 as SQIVND (reference sequence). The CDR3 covers 13 residues. V dropped 10 bases and J dropped 8 bases, with 20 bases sitting between them. This CDR3 reads CATRGVGSSGYTF. As DNA, the CDR3 is TGTGCCACCCGAGGGGTGGGATCGAGCGGCTACACCTTC.

A note on this clone: A junction boundary mismatches the germline segment, possibly from a read error. The chain has TRBV7-7 and TRBJ2-2; possibly TRBD1 for D (6 bases). This CDR3 comprises 14 residues. Germline V gene lookup returns CDR1 SSHAT and CDR2 FNYEAQ (reference sequence). Here the CDR3 DNA reads TGTGCTAGCACCCAGGGGTCGGGGCACGGGGAGCTGTTTTTT. As protein: CASTQGSGHGELFF.

This clone has only a few counts. The V gene is TRBV7-9, the J gene TRBJ2-7; tentative D call: TRBD2 (6 bases). Germline V gene data show CDR1 as SEHNR and CDR2 as FQNEAQ (reference sequence). Trimming removed 1 base at V and 7 bases at J, with 11 bases between. CDR3 size: 13 residues. As DNA, the CDR3 is TGTGCCAGCAGCTTAGAGACTAGAAGTGAGCAGTACTTC. This codes for CASSLETRSEQYF. The full variable domain, with the rest looked up from reference TRBV7-9 and TRBJ2-7, is DTGVSQNPRHKITKRGQNVTFRCDPISEHNRLYWYRQTLGQGPEFLTYFQNEAQLEKSRLLSDRFSAERPKGSFSTLEIQRTEQGDSAMYLCASSLETRSEQYFGPGTRLTVT.

The chain has TRBV18 and TRBJ2-1; D gene ambiguous. Germline V CDR1 and CDR2: KGHSH, LQKENI. V gave up 0 bases and J gave up 0 bases, with 6 bases separating them. The CDR3 totals 15 residues. CDR3 nucleotides: TGTGCCAGCTCACCACCCCCCTTCTCCTACAATGAGCAGTTCTTC. Amino acids: CASSPPPFSYNEQFF.

J is TRBJ2-7 and V is TRBV6-6; D possibly corresponds to TRBD1 (6 bases). The V and J ends lost 7 bases and 0 bases respectively, with 13 bases between them. The CDR3 extends over 14 amino acids. CDR1 and CDR2 from the germline V gene are MNHNY and SVGAGI (reference sequence). Written as DNA, the CDR3 is TGTGCCAGCAACAGGGAAAGGAGCTCCTACGAGCAGTACTTC. This gives the protein CASNRERSSYEQYF.

V usage is TRBV27 and J usage is TRBJ2-7; D is uncertain. Trimming pared 6 bases from V and 2 bases from J, leaving 20 bases between. The CDR3 contains 16 residues. Germline CDR1 MNHEY, CDR2 SMNVEV (reference sequence). CDR3 amino acids: CASSKEGLPPAYEQYF. The CDR3 nucleotides read TGTGCCAGCAGCAAGGAAGGGCTTCCGCCGGCCTACGAGCAGTACTTC.

The chain couples TRBV30 to TRBJ2-7, with 8 bases fitting TRBD1. Trimming removed 0 bases from V and 2 bases from J; junction bases left unmatched: 3. CDR1 and CDR2 from the germline V gene are GTSNPN and SVGIG (reference sequence). The CDR3 is 14 residues long. The CDR3 spells CAWSVGQGPYEQYF. DNA for the CDR3: TGTGCCTGGAGTGTAGGACAGGGACCCTACGAGCAGTACTTC.

This rearrangement joins TRBV4-1 to TRBJ1-4, with TRBD1 identical over 9 bases. With V trimmed by 3 bases and J by 7 bases, 6 bases remained unmatched. There are 15 residues in the CDR3. CDR1 and CDR2 (germline): MGHRA, YSYEKL. CDR3 nucleotide sequence: TGCGCCAGCAGCCATGCACAGGGGGCCGGTGAAAAACTGTTTTTT. Amino acid sequence: CASSHAQGAGEKLFF.

The chain is built from TRBV6-1 and TRBJ2-5; 7 bases match TRBD1. CDR3 length equals 16 residues. CDR1 is MNHNS and CDR2 is SASEGT in the germline V gene. V lost 4 bases to trimming and J lost 5 bases; unmatched junction nucleotides: 13. CDR3: CASSVRRQGSGETQYF. In DNA, the CDR3 is TGTGCCAGCAGTGTTCGTCGACAGGGATCGGGGGAGACCCAGTACTTC.

This sequence joins TRBV27 and TRBJ2-7; no reliable D call. CDR1 is MNHEY and CDR2 is SMNVEV in the germline V gene (reference sequence). The V end lost 2 bases, the J end lost 7 bases, and 12 bases lay between the germline ends. The CDR3 runs to 13 residues. CDR3 nucleotide sequence: TGTGCCAGCAGTTTAGACACATTTCGGGAGCAGTACTTC. Translated, it gives CASSLDTFREQYF.

The chain has TRBV30 and TRBJ2-6, with a tentative D call TRBD2 (5 bases). V lost 5 bases to trimming and J lost 0 bases, with 17 bases between them. Germline CDR1 GTSNPN, CDR2 SVGIG (reference sequence). The CDR3 consists of 17 residues. In nucleotides, the CDR3 is TGTGCCTGGGGAAGCTGGAGGTGGGGCTCTGGGGCCAACGTCCTGACTTTC. This sequence encodes CAWGSWRWGSGANVLTF. The entire variable domain, with the rest obtained from reference TRBV30 and TRBJ2-6, is as follows: SQTIHQWPATLVQPVGSPLSLECTVEGTSNPNLYWYRQAAGRGLQLLFYSVGIGQISSEVPQNLSASRPQDRQFILSSKKLLLSDSGFYLCAWGSWRWGSGANVLTFGAGSRLTVL.

This chain joins TRBV5-1 and TRBJ2-7, with 11 bases lining up with TRBD1. Germline lookup yields CDR1 SGHRS and CDR2 YFSETQ. The ends lost 0 bases at V and 3 bases at J; junction bases unmatched: 2. This CDR3 contains 15 residues. Written as DNA, the CDR3 is TGCGCCAGCAGCTTGGGGACAGGGGGCATCTACGAGCAGTACTTC. Amino acid sequence: CASSLGTGGIYEQYF.

CDR3 nucleotides: TGTGCCTGGAGTGTACTGGGGACAGGGGTCTCTATCACTGAAGCTTTCTTT. It specifies CAWSVLGTGVSITEAFF. V and J are TRBV30 and TRBJ1-1, with TRBD1 matching over 10 bases. From germline, CDR1 is GTSNPN and CDR2 SVGIG (reference sequence). CDR3 length: 17 residues. Trimming took 0 bases from V and 4 from J; bases not matched to a gene: 11.

This chain connects TRBV27 to TRBJ2-1; 11 bases align to TRBD2. The V gene's germline CDR1 is MNHEY and CDR2 SMNVEV (reference sequence). V lost 5 bases and J lost 7; bases outside the gene matches: 7. CDR3 length: 15 residues. Here the CDR3 DNA reads TGTGCCAGCAGTCCCGTAGCGGGAGGGCATAATGAGCAGTTCTTC. This codes for CASSPVAGGHNEQFF.

V gene TRBV5-5 combines with J gene TRBJ2-7; D may correspond to TRBD1 or TRBD2 (5 bases each). Germline V gene data show CDR1 as SGHKS and CDR2 as YYEKEE (reference sequence). The CDR3 extends over 13 amino acids. With 0 bases removed from V and 7 bases from J, the gap between germline ends came to 11 bases. CDR3 DNA sequence: TGTGCCAGCAGCTTGGTGGGTGGGGGAGAGCAGTACTTC. Protein sequence: CASSLVGGGEQYF.

This clone was found once. The chain uses TRBV4-1 and TRBJ1-5; 10 nucleotides align to TRBD1. The CDR3 loop spans 16 amino acids. Germline CDR1 is MGHRA and CDR2 is YSYEKL. V trimming: 1 base; J trimming: 2 bases; junction bases outside the gene matches: 2. CDR3 residues: CASSQGTGGGNQPQHF. DNA of the CDR3: TGCGCCAGCAGCCAAGGGACAGGGGGAGGCAATCAGCCCCAGCATTTT.

A few counts support this clone. DNA for the CDR3: TGTGCCAGTAGTATAAAGGGAGCGGGAGTCAATGAGCAGTTCTTC. It yields the protein CASSIKGAGVNEQFF. The J gene is TRBJ2-1, the V gene TRBV19, with 8 positions matching TRBD2. V shed 2 bases, J shed 6 bases, and the junction held 6 bases outside the gene matches. This CDR3 is built from 15 residues. Per germline, CDR1 LNHDA and CDR2 SQIVND (reference sequence).

The CDR3: CASWSRVYGYTF. The CDR3 nucleotides read TGTGCCTCCTGGAGTCGGGTCTATGGCTACACCTTC. This chain joins TRBV30 and TRBJ1-2; D not certain. This CDR3 has 12 residues. The V end lost 7 bases, the J end lost 4 bases, and 13 bases lay between the germline ends. The germline gives CDR1 GTSNPN, CDR2 SVGIG (reference sequence).

The genes are TRBV7-9 and TRBJ1-1; D unclear. V shed 5 bases and J shed 1 base, with 14 bases lying between them. The CDR3 is 15 residues long. CDR1 and CDR2 from the germline V gene are SEHNR and FQNEAQ (reference sequence). This CDR3 reads CASSPPRASNTEAFF. The CDR3 nucleotides read TGTGCCAGCAGCCCACCGCGGGCCTCGAACACTGAAGCTTTCTTT.

The genes are TRBV6-4 and TRBJ2-1; 14 bases fit TRBD2. Unmatched junction bases numbered 4, after V lost 6 bases and J lost 6 bases. The germline gives CDR1 MRHNA, CDR2 SNTAGT. This CDR3 contains 15 residues. In DNA form, the CDR3 reads TGTGCCAGCAGCTCGGGACTAGCGGGAGTCAATGAGCAGTTCTTC. This gives the protein CASSSGLAGVNEQFF.

V and J are TRBV7-2 and TRBJ1-2; TRBD1 matches 8 bases. The CDR3 has 14 residues. The germline V gene has CDR1 SGHTA and CDR2 FQGNSA. V gave up 4 bases and J gave up 4 bases; unmatched junction bases: 5. Written as DNA, the CDR3 is TGTGCCAGCAGCTGGACAGGGAGGTCCTATGGCTACACCTTC. Translating gives CASSWTGRSYGYTF.

The chain employs TRBV4-1 and TRBJ2-5, with D perhaps matching TRBD1 (5 bases). CDR1 MGHRA and CDR2 YSYEKL come from the germline V gene. V was shortened by 5 bases and J by 5 bases, with 12 bases between the two germline ends. This CDR3 region has 13 residues. For the CDR3, the DNA is TGCGCCAGCAGCTTCCAGGGTGTGGAGACCCAGTACTTC. This codes for CASSFQGVETQYF.

The rearrangement uses TRBV5-1 and TRBJ2-3; D uncertain. Trimming left V 4 bases short and J 1 base short, with 13 bases between. The CDR3 is 15 amino acids. Germline lookup yields CDR1 SGHRS and CDR2 YFSETQ. DNA for the CDR3: TGCGCCAGCAGCCTGAGGCCTCAAGGCACAGATACGCAGTATTTT. Translation gives CASSLRPQGTDTQYF.

CDR3 amino acids: CASSPLGRNTEAFF. The CDR3 DNA sequence: TGTGCCAGCAGCCCTCTGGGACGGAACACTGAAGCTTTCTTT. This chain joins TRBV14 and TRBJ1-1; D may be TRBD1 (5 bases). V was trimmed by 4 bases and J by 1 base, leaving 10 bases between them. This CDR3 is built from 14 residues. Germline-derived CDR1 and CDR2 are SGHDN and FVKESK.

The chain uses TRBV18 and TRBJ2-1, with D unclear. Between the trimmed V and J ends, which lost 3 bases and 7 bases, there was a span of 13 bases. CDR1 and CDR2 from the germline V gene are KGHSH and LQKENI. The CDR3 is 14 amino acids. This CDR3 reads CASSPDRNTNEQFF. The CDR3 DNA sequence: TGTGCCAGCTCACCCGACCGTAACACGAATGAGCAGTTCTTC.

The rearrangement uses TRBV21-1 and TRBJ1-2. TRBV21-1 is noted as a pseudogene. This CDR3 contains 11 residues. CDR3 amino acids: CARWVSSQNTF. CDR3 DNA sequence: TGTGCCCGGTGGGTCTCGAGTCAGAACACCTTC.

This clone was seen once. V and J are TRBV23-1 and TRBJ2-1, with D tentatively TRBD1 or TRBD2 (6 bases each). TRBV23-1 is an ORF, with its function uncertain. With 0 bases removed from V and 4 bases from J, the gap between germline ends came to 13 bases. The CDR3 sequence is 16 residues long. The CDR3 protein is CASSQSSGGWYNEQFF. The CDR3, as DNA: TGCGCCAGCAGTCAATCTTCCGGGGGCTGGTACAATGAGCAGTTCTTC.

The rearrangement joins TRBV7-7 to TRBJ2-1, with 9 bases aligning to TRBD2. Germline CDR1 reads SSHAT; CDR2 reads FNYEAQ (reference sequence). Trimming removed 3 bases from V and 3 bases from J; junction bases left unmatched: 0. This CDR3 has 14 amino acids. CDR3 coding DNA: TGTGCCAGCAGCTTGACTAGCGGCTACAATGAGCAGTTCTTC. It translates to CASSLTSGYNEQFF.

Only a few counts were recorded for this clone. This chain links TRBV6-1 with TRBJ2-3; TRBD2 agrees at 7 bases. The CDR3 consists of 16 residues. In germline, CDR1 is MNHNS, CDR2 SASEGT. The V and J ends lost 2 bases and 1 base, in that order; junction bases with no gene match: 6. The CDR3 loop is CASSETWAGGTDTQYF. CDR3 coding DNA: TGTGCCAGCAGTGAAACCTGGGCGGGAGGCACAGATACGCAGTATTTT.